Presented here are 5 T cell receptor beta chains from one specimen sequenced in a study of blood T cell repertoires in COVID-19. The protocol was immunoSEQ multiplex PCR, while the TCRdb copy is restricted to in-frame clones and leaves out a portion. The data show around 100,000 clones, with 80% to 90% seen just once and 2.7% held by the top ten. The sample was PBMCs or T cells enriched from blood (not recorded which). These receptors came from a woman aged 45-60 years who had recovered from COVID-19.

This chain links TRBV29-1 with TRBJ2-1; D may be TRBD1 (6 bases). CDR3 size: 13 residues. V lost 5 bases to trimming and J lost 6 bases, with 14 bases between them. CDR1 is SQVTM and CDR2 is ANQGSEA in the germline V gene. CDR3 loop: CSVSRGWSNEQFF. The CDR3 DNA follows: TGCAGCGTTAGCAGGGGATGGAGCAATGAGCAGTTCTTC.

The CDR3 nucleotides are TGTGCCAGCAGTGAGCATTCCGGGACAGCCGAGCAGTACTTC. It encodes CASSEHSGTAEQYF. The chain couples TRBV6-1 to TRBJ2-7; TRBD1 matches at 7 bases. CDR1 and CDR2 (germline): MNHNS, SASEGT. V trimming: 3 bases; J trimming: 6 bases; junction bases outside the gene matches: 8. CDR3 length equals 14 residues.

The chain joins TRBV9 to TRBJ1-2; 8 bases align to TRBD1. The CDR3 has 15 residues. The germline CDR1 and CDR2 sequences are SGDLS and YYNGEE. The V segment lost 3 bases and the J segment 4 bases; nucleotides outside the gene matches: 8. The CDR3 DNA follows: TGTGCCAGCAGCGAGGGGACAGGAGCCGTCTATGGCTACACCTTC. Its protein is CASSEGTGAVYGYTF.

This clone was observed a few times. The chain carries TRBV10-3 and TRBJ2-7; the match to TRBD1 covers 8 bases. The V gene's germline CDR1 is ENHRY and CDR2 SYGVKD. The J segment lost 5 bases and the V segment lost 0 bases, leaving 9 bases of the junction unmatched. The CDR3 runs to 16 residues. The CDR3 region has the DNA TGTGCCATCAGTGAGTCTTCACAGGGGGTATTGGACGAGCAGTACTTC. Amino acid sequence: CAISESSQGVLDEQYF.

The chain links TRBV4-2 to TRBJ2-1, with D possibly matching TRBD1 (7 bases). In germline, CDR1 is LGHNA, CDR2 YNFKEQ. V lost 3 bases, J lost 5 bases, and 14 bases lay in between. This CDR3 is built from 15 residues. Here the CDR3 DNA reads TGTGCCAGCAGCCAGGGGCCCAGGGGGGACAATGAGCAGTTCTTC. As protein: CASSQGPRGDNEQFF.